These 16 T cell receptor beta chains share one sample of origin, sequenced in a study of CD8+CD57+ T cells in acquired aplastic anemia. It was genomic DNA that served as the template for profiling TCR beta VDJ and CDR3. TCRdb fed the reads into MiXCR, producing one record per CDR3 protein. The sample consists of 400,000 to 500,000 distinct CDR3 sequences, roughly 68% of them appearing once. Material for sequencing was sorted CD4+, CD8+, or CD8+CD57+ T cells (not recorded which) from PBMCs. These receptors were collected from a human donor in good health, serving as a control.

V is TRBV5-5 and J is TRBJ2-1; perhaps TRBD1 as D (6 bases). V lost 3 bases, J lost 0 bases, and 16 bases lay in between. CDR1 is SGHKS and CDR2 is YYEKEE in the germline V gene (reference sequence). The CDR3 runs 17 residues. The CDR3 sequence: CASSCCGGQSSYNEQFF. CDR3 in DNA: TGTGCCAGCAGCTGTTGCGGCGGACAGAGCTCCTACAATGAGCAGTTCTTC.

Turning to this clonotype: Since no conserved phenylalanine or tryptophan closes the CDR3, a read error is the likely cause. This chain joins TRBV7-4 and TRBJ2-5; possibly TRBD1 or TRBD2 for D (6 bases each). This CDR3 contains 13 residues. Trimming took 5 bases from V and 5 from J, leaving 12 bases between them. The germline V gene has CDR1 SGHVT and CDR2 SQSDAQ. The CDR3 spells CASSVRGVETQYI. The DNA of the CDR3 is TGTGCCAGCAGCGTGAGGGGGGTTGAGACCCAGTACATC.

The rearrangement uses TRBV6-5 and TRBJ2-2, with D possibly called TRBD1 or TRBD2 (5 bases each). Trimming pared 6 bases from V and 6 bases from J, leaving 14 bases between. Germline CDR1 MNHEY, CDR2 SVGAGI. This CDR3 is 14 amino acids long. The CDR3 protein is CASRMGRRPGELFF. The CDR3 region has the DNA TGTGCCAGCAGGATGGGACGGAGGCCCGGGGAGCTGTTTTTT.

The J gene is TRBJ1-1, the V gene TRBV15; D is uncertain. The CDR3 consists of 14 residues. Trimming removed 3 bases from V and 0 bases from J, with 8 bases in between. The germline V gene has CDR1 LNHNV and CDR2 YYDKDF (reference sequence). CDR3 amino acids: CATSRGEMNTEAFF. CDR3 nucleotides: TGTGCCACCAGCAGGGGTGAAATGAACACTGAAGCTTTCTTT.

Of note for this clonotype: One junction end disagrees with the germline gene, perhaps due to a read error. The rearrangement uses TRBV7-9 and TRBJ2-1; no firm D call. Germline loops: CDR1 SEHNR, CDR2 FQNEAQ (reference sequence). This CDR3 comprises 13 residues. The CDR3 coding sequence is TGTGCCGGCAGCAGTGACAACAACAATGAGCAGTTCTTC. Translating gives CAGSSDNNNEQFF.

Turning to this clonotype: One base away lies a much larger clone, so this may be a sequencing read error. V and J are TRBV7-9 and TRBJ2-2, with 8 positions matching TRBD1. Looked up from germline, CDR1 is SEHNR and CDR2 is FQNEAQ (reference sequence). This CDR3 spans 17 amino acids. This CDR3 is CASSPTPQGANTGVLFF. The CDR3, as DNA: TGCGCCAGCAGCCCGACTCCGCAGGGGGCTAACACCGGGGTGCTGTTTTTT.

This clonotype turned up a few times. The chain recombines TRBV10-3 with TRBJ1-1, with D hard to call. The CDR3 has 11 amino acids. V was shortened by 8 bases and J by 1 base, with 5 bases between the two germline ends. Germline V CDR1 and CDR2: ENHRY, SYGVKD. The CDR3 loop is CAIRENTEAFF. CDR3 in DNA: TGTGCCATCCGAGAGAACACTGAAGCTTTCTTT.

The chain couples TRBV29-1 to TRBJ2-7; the D gene could be TRBD1 or TRBD2 (5 bases each). CDR1 is SQVTM, CDR2 ANQGSEA, per germline. Trimming shortened V by 4 bases and J by 6 bases, and 19 bases separated the two germline ends. The CDR3 is 14 residues long. CDR3 nucleotide sequence: TGCAGCGTTGCGGGGACGGCGAAAGCTTGCGAGCAGTACTTC. This codes for CSVAGTAKACEQYF.

A note on this clonotype: At one end the junction does not follow the germline gene, possibly because of a read error. The J gene is TRBJ2-7, the V gene TRBV19, with D maybe TRBD2 (6 bases). Germline CDR1 is LNHDA and CDR2 is SQIVND (reference sequence). The CDR3 length is 14 residues. CDR3 DNA: TGTGCCAGCAGTGTGGTAGCGGAGTCCCACGAGCAGCATTTC. This sequence encodes CASSVVAESHEQHF.

The V call is TRBV25-1, the J call TRBJ1-4; D possibly corresponds to TRBD1 (6 bases). CDR1 MGHDK and CDR2 SYGVNS come from the germline V gene. This CDR3 comprises 15 residues. The V end was cut by 3 bases, the J end by 0 bases, with 8 bases between. CDR3 sequence: CASSDTGPTNEKLFF. In nucleotides, the CDR3 is TGTGCCAGCAGTGATACAGGGCCAACTAATGAAAAACTGTTTTTT.

The V gene is TRBV12-3 or TRBV12-4, the J gene TRBJ2-3; D not resolved. Trimming took off 3 bases at V and 2 bases at J, with 12 bases between the two ends. The CDR3 runs to 15 residues. The CDR3 bases are TGTGCCAGCAGTTTGTCGGGCGGATTCACAGATACGCAGTATTTT. Translation gives CASSLSGGFTDTQYF.

This clonotype was counted between two and nine times. The rearrangement uses TRBV5-1 and TRBJ2-3, with 16 bases fitting TRBD2. Germline values: CDR1 SGHRS, CDR2 YFSETQ. Trimming at V came to 4 bases and at J to 2 bases, leaving 4 bases not matched to a gene. This CDR3 region has 17 residues. CDR3 bases: TGCGCCAGCAGCCTCGGGACTAGCGGGGGGGCCACAGATACGCAGTATTTT. Protein product: CASSLGTSGGATDTQYF.

The sample holds many counts of this clonotype. CDR3 coding DNA: TGTGCCAGTAGTACCTTTGCAATAGATGAAAAACTGTTTTTT. Translating it yields CASSTFAIDEKLFF. The chain recombines TRBV19 with TRBJ1-4; D call uncertain. The CDR3 sequence is 14 residues long. CDR1 LNHDA and CDR2 SQIVND come from the germline V gene (reference sequence). V lost 4 bases and J 6 bases, leaving 12 bases between the germline ends.

In the case of this clonotype: The junction shows a germline mismatch at one end, possibly a read error. J is TRBJ1-1 and V is TRBV7-3; D is unresolved. Germline values: CDR1 SGHTA, CDR2 FQGTGA. The CDR3 is made up of 13 amino acids. CDR3 loop: CASRVPQRAGELF. The CDR3 nucleotides are TGTGCCAGCAGAGTACCGCAGAGGGCGGGTGAGCTGTTT.

CDR3 DNA: TGTGCCAGCACCCGGGACAGCCGCCCTTCTAACTATGGCTACACCTTC. Residues: CASTRDSRPSNYGYTF. The chain is built from TRBV6-1 and TRBJ1-2; 7 bases map to TRBD1. J gave up 0 bases and V 7 bases, and 11 bases lay outside the gene matches. Per the germline V gene, CDR1 is MNHNS and CDR2 is SASEGT. The CDR3 loop spans 16 amino acids.

This clonotype was seen at least ten times. The genes are TRBV6-4 and TRBJ2-5; D possibly corresponds to TRBD2 (5 bases). Germline CDR1 MRHNA, CDR2 SNTAGT. The CDR3 is 13 amino acids. V was clipped by 5 bases and J by 2 bases, with 9 bases between them. The CDR3 reads CASSREIQETQYF. As DNA, the CDR3 is TGTGCCAGCAGTAGGGAGATACAAGAGACCCAGTACTTC.